This TCR beta chain was recorded in a study of shared clonotypes between healthy human individuals. At least ten counts were recorded for this clone. Its antigen is not known. Some clones are missing from TCRdb's copy, which holds only in-frame ones; the method was immunoSEQ multiplex PCR. The sample holds 75,000 to 100,000 clones; around 43% are singletons and the top ten take about 16%. Study observations and caveats: Read depth was anticipated to influence clonotype sharing among donors.

Between the trimmed V and J ends, which lost 3 bases and 0 bases, there was a span of 14 bases. The CDR3 is 16 residues long. Germline loops: CDR1 SGHAT, CDR2 FQNNGV. The sequencing sample was made of PBMCs. This sequence was found in a woman aged 35 to 49 in good health. Some clones in this sample may be carry-over from other donors' samples. The gene calls are TRBV11-2 and TRBJ1-1; D is possibly TRBD1 (5 bases). CDR3 in DNA: TGTGCCAGCAGCTTCCCAAAAGGGGCTATGAACACTGAAGCTTTCTTT. As protein: CASSFPKGAMNTEAFF.